The clone carrying this TCR beta chain was counted a few times. Repertoires were generated with immunoSEQ multiplex PCR, while TCRdb's copy carries only in-frame clones and drops some. Among 35,000 to 40,000 clones listed, roughly 90% were seen once. This specimen comes from a study of blood T cell repertoires in COVID-19. This TCR was recovered from a man between 65 and 85 years old with acute or convalescent COVID-19. Sequencing was carried out using peripheral blood.

CDR3 sequence reads: CASSLIGGLRRDGYTF. The DNA of the CDR3 is TGTGCCAGCAGTTTGATCGGGGGGCTAAGGAGGGATGGCTACACCTTC. The rearrangement uses TRBV28 and TRBJ1-2, with D perhaps TRBD1 (6 bases). CDR1 and CDR2 (germline): MDHEN, SYDVKM. The CDR3 consists of 16 residues. With 3 bases removed from V and 6 bases from J, the gap between germline ends came to 20 bases.